This is a list of T cell receptor beta chains from one sample in a study of blood T cell repertoires in COVID-19. The repertoire was sequenced with immunoSEQ multiplex PCR; TCRdb's copy has only in-frame clones and lacks some. This sample has approximately 100,000 clones, with approximately 90% found just once. Material: peripheral blood. The origin of the receptors is a human donor with COVID-19, enrolled during active disease. The donor label of this sample is uncertain. The CDR3 runs from the conserved cysteine through the conserved F or W. Fields, in order: clone size, J gene, D gene, V gene, CDR3 protein, CDR3 DNA. A D gene is named only where the DNA matches it firmly. The size of a clone is reported for some rows only, either as once, few or many, or as a class for expanded clones.

>.|TRBJ1-1|TRBD1|TRBV4-2
CASSQGLGQILIRNTEAFF
TGTGCCAGCAGCCAAGGGCTGGGACAGATTTTAATTAGGAACACTGAAGCTTTCTTT
>.|TRBJ2-6|.|TRBV12-5
CASGPGILSGANVLTF
TGTGCTAGTGGCCCCGGGATCCTCTCTGGGGCCAACGTCCTGACTTTC
>.|TRBJ2-3|.|TRBV29-1
CSVDRRGDTQYF
TGCAGCGTTGACAGAAGGGGAGATACGCAGTATTTT
>.|TRBJ2-3|.|TRBV2
CASTRAVVAKDTQYF
TGTGCCAGCACCAGAGCGGTCGTCGCAAAGGATACGCAGTATTTT
>.|TRBJ1-2|TRBD1|TRBV2
CASRVTGDYGYTF
TGTGCCAGCAGGGTTACAGGGGACTATGGCTACACCTTC
>few|TRBJ2-7|TRBD1|TRBV5-4
CASSRDSSVDEQYF
TGTGCCAGCAGCCGGGACAGTTCGGTTGACGAGCAGTACTTC
>.|TRBJ2-2|TRBD2|TRBV6-5
CASGTSGFGELFF
TGTGCCAGCGGGACTAGCGGGTTTGGGGAGCTGTTTTTT
>.|TRBJ1-5|.|TRBV4-1
CASSQDYFGPQHF
TGCGCCAGCAGCCAGGACTATTTTGGGCCCCAGCATTTT
>.|TRBJ2-7|.|TRBV6-5
CASQDREGSYEQYF
TGTGCCAGTCAGGACAGGGAGGGATCCTACGAGCAGTACTTC
>.|TRBJ1-4|.|TRBV10-3
CATKPGTEDEKLFF
TGTGCCACCAAACCCGGGACTGAGGACGAAAAACTGTTTTTT
>.|TRBJ1-1|TRBD1|TRBV28
CASSSPGTGPSPEAFF
TGTGCCAGCAGCAGTCCCGGGACAGGACCGAGCCCTGAAGCTTTCTTT
>.|TRBJ2-1|TRBD1|TRBV19
CASTGDRGIPYNEQFF
TGTGCCAGTACCGGCGACAGGGGGATACCCTACAATGAGCAGTTCTTC
>few|TRBJ2-5|TRBD1|TRBV7-9
CASSSLSGTEVVGAETQYF
TGTGCCAGCAGCTCCCTTTCCGGGACAGAGGTCGTAGGGGCAGAGACCCAGTACTTC
>.|TRBJ2-3|.|TRBV24-1
CATSDLRVDTQYF
TGTGCCACCAGTGATTTGCGAGTAGATACGCAGTATTTT
>.|TRBJ1-1|TRBD1|TRBV7-9
CASSKQGASTEAFF
TGTGCCAGCAGCAAACAGGGGGCTTCGACTGAAGCTTTCTTT
>once|TRBJ2-7|TRBD1|TRBV29-1
CSVQLQGALAEQYF
TGCAGCGTGCAACTACAGGGGGCACTAGCCGAGCAGTACTTC
>.|TRBJ1-2|TRBD1|TRBV2
CASSEGQGGYGYTF
TGTGCCAGCAGTGAAGGGCAGGGGGGCTATGGCTACACCTTC
>once|TRBJ1-5|.|TRBV23-1
CASSKAGCQPQHF
TGCGCCAGCAGCAAAGCAGGCTGTCAGCCCCAGCATTTT
>.|TRBJ2-5|.|TRBV6-5
CASSPPSGQETQYF
TGTGCCAGCAGCCCCCCAAGCGGCCAAGAGACCCAGTACTTC
>.|TRBJ2-3|TRBD2|TRBV15
CATSRGEGFTDTQYF
TGTGCCACCAGCAGAGGGGAGGGATTCACAGATACGCAGTATTTT
>.|TRBJ1-5|.|TRBV3-1/TRBV3-2
CASSQDWGDGNQPQHF
TGTGCCAGCAGCCAAGATTGGGGGGACGGCAATCAGCCCCAGCATTTT
>once|TRBJ1-2|.|TRBV28
CATLSTGNYGYTF
TGTGCCACCCTTTCTACGGGGAACTATGGCTACACCTTC
>.|TRBJ2-2|.|TRBV5-1
CASSPPGTHTGELFF
TGCGCCAGCAGCCCCCCCGGGACTCACACCGGGGAGCTGTTTTTT
>.|TRBJ1-2|TRBD1|TRBV5-3
CARSPVSRQGANYGYTF
TGTGCCAGAAGCCCCGTATCGCGACAGGGGGCGAACTATGGCTACACCTTC
>.|TRBJ2-3|TRBD2|TRBV10-1
CASIPGLDSTDTQYF
TGCGCCAGCATCCCGGGACTAGATAGCACAGATACGCAGTATTTT
>.|TRBJ2-5|.|TRBV5-1
CASRESRDYQETQYF
TGCGCCAGCAGGGAGTCCCGGGACTACCAAGAGACCCAGTACTTC
>.|TRBJ2-7|TRBD2|TRBV4-2
CASSPLLAGGSEQYF
TGTGCCAGCAGCCCTCTCTTAGCGGGGGGGTCCGAGCAGTACTTC
>.|TRBJ1-6|.|TRBV6-5
CASSSLTQGENSPLHF
TGTGCCAGCAGTTCCCTCACACAGGGTGAGAATTCACCCCTCCACTTT
>.|TRBJ2-6|.|TRBV20-1
CSASPELNSISGANVLTF
TGCAGTGCGAGTCCAGAACTCAACAGTATCTCTGGGGCCAACGTCCTGACTTTC
>.|TRBJ2-6|.|TRBV11-2
CASSSPRGSTGANVLTF
TGTGCCAGCAGCTCCCCAAGGGGGTCCACTGGGGCCAACGTCCTGACTTTC
>.|TRBJ1-2|.|TRBV11-2
CASRKMGPRYGYTF
TGTGCCAGCAGGAAGATGGGGCCTAGGTATGGCTACACCTTC
>.|TRBJ1-5|.|TRBV19
CASSNLQGFSNQPQHF
TGTGCCAGTAGTAACCTACAGGGATTTAGCAATCAGCCCCAGCATTTT
>once|TRBJ1-3|.|TRBV18
CASSPRTVFTSGNTIYF
TGTGCCAGCTCACCAAGGACAGTTTTTACCTCTGGAAACACCATATATTTT
>.|TRBJ1-6|.|TRBV10-3
CAISELTGGNSPLHF
TGTGCCATCAGTGAACTGACCGGCGGTAATTCACCCCTCCACTTT
>.|TRBJ1-5|TRBD1|TRBV5-1
CASSPGQGSDQPQHF
TGCGCCAGCAGCCCCGGACAGGGGAGTGATCAGCCCCAGCATTTT
>.|TRBJ2-7|.|TRBV5-4
CASSLWPSEGGQYF
TGTGCCAGCAGCTTGTGGCCTAGTGAAGGTGGGCAGTACTTC
>.|TRBJ1-4|.|TRBV12-3/TRBV12-4
CASSLGHQKLFF
TGTGCCAGCAGCCTGGGACATCAAAAACTGTTTTTT
>.|TRBJ2-1|TRBD2|TRBV4-2
CASSPGLANNEQFF
TGTGCCAGCAGCCCAGGACTAGCCAACAATGAGCAGTTCTTC
>.|TRBJ1-2|.|TRBV5-1
CASRFDTNYGYTF
TGCGCCAGCAGATTCGACACAAACTATGGCTACACCTTC
>.|TRBJ2-7|TRBD1|TRBV6-5
CASSYSRTGYEQYF
TGTGCCAGCAGTTACTCCCGGACAGGTTACGAGCAGTACTTC
>few|TRBJ1-6|.|TRBV3-1/TRBV3-2
CASSPRIASSYNSPLHF
TGTGCCAGCAGCCCTCGGATTGCTAGCTCCTATAATTCACCCCTCCACTTT
>.|TRBJ1-3|.|TRBV29-1
CSVQRGTAGNTIYF
TGCAGCGTTCAAAGGGGGACCGCTGGAAACACCATATATTTT
>.|TRBJ1-1|.|TRBV6-4
CASSVDSLNTEAFF
TGTGCCAGCAGTGTGGACAGTTTAAACACTGAAGCTTTCTTT
>.|TRBJ1-1|TRBD1|TRBV25-1
CASSGLQGSTEAFF
TGTGCCAGCAGTGGCCTACAGGGGAGCACTGAAGCTTTCTTT
>.|TRBJ2-3|TRBD1|TRBV27
CASSSTGGSADTQYF
TGTGCCAGCAGTTCCACAGGGGGCTCCGCAGATACGCAGTATTTT
>.|TRBJ2-2|.|TRBV10-1
CASSESRNPKRTGELFF
TGCGCCAGCAGTGAATCTAGAAACCCGAAGAGGACCGGGGAGCTGTTTTTT
>.|TRBJ1-5|.|TRBV28
CASSPINQPQHF
TGTGCCAGCAGTCCCATCAATCAGCCCCAGCATTTT
>.|TRBJ1-4|TRBD1|TRBV6-6
CASSPRDSGPEKLFF
TGTGCCAGCAGCCCCCGGGACAGTGGGCCTGAAAAACTGTTTTTT
>.|TRBJ1-4|.|TRBV11-2
CAVHQPGLNEKLFF
TGTGCCGTTCATCAACCGGGACTGAATGAAAAACTGTTTTTT
>.|TRBJ1-1|TRBD1|TRBV4-2
CASSHPPVDRGLGTEAFF
TGTGCCAGCAGCCACCCCCCAGTGGACAGGGGGCTGGGCACTGAAGCTTTCTTT
>.|TRBJ2-7|TRBD1|TRBV28
CASSSRRQGNYEQYF
TGTGCCAGCAGTTCGCGGCGACAGGGAAACTACGAGCAGTACTTC
>.|TRBJ1-5|.|TRBV14
CASSQGRNQPQHF
TGTGCCAGCAGCCAAGGCAGGAATCAGCCCCAGCATTTT
>.|TRBJ1-5|.|TRBV28
CASGGRPQHF
TGTGCCAGCGGAGGGAGGCCCCAGCATTTT
>.|TRBJ1-1|.|TRBV6-5
CASSYSAGLNTEAFF
TGTGCCAGCAGTTACTCGGCAGGGCTGAACACTGAAGCTTTCTTT
>once|TRBJ2-5|.|TRBV12-3/TRBV12-4
CASSFRETQYF
TGTGCCAGCAGTTTCCGTGAGACCCAGTACTTC
>once|TRBJ2-2|TRBD1|TRBV11-2
CASSLDHGTGNTGELFF
TGTGCCAGCAGCTTAGATCACGGGACAGGAAACACCGGGGAGCTGTTTTTT
>.|TRBJ1-1|.|TRBV5-6
CASSPGTLNTEAFF
TGTGCCAGCAGCCCCGGGACACTTAACACTGAAGCTTTCTTT